Sequencing of this T cell receptor (beta chain) was carried out in a study of blood T cell repertoires in COVID-19. Study-level background: The analysed material was cDNA or gDNA that came from T cells, B-cell-depleted T cells, or PBMCs.

CDR3 length equals 17 residues. Trimming cost V 1 base and J 2 bases, with 15 bases left between them. The germline V gene has CDR1 SGHAT and CDR2 FQNNGV. Each participant's cohort was designated according to participant-reported clinical history. Method: immunoSEQ multiplex PCR; TCRdb's copy keeps in-frame clones and lacks some. The table lists about 300,000 clones, approximately 83% of them singletons. Sequencing input: PBMCs or T cells enriched from blood (not recorded which). The V call is TRBV11-2, the J call TRBJ1-3; no reliable D call. The receptor comes from a man aged 30 to 39 who had recovered from COVID-19. CDR3 sequence (DNA): TGTGCCAGCAGCTTAGTTCAGTCTCTTATCCCTGGAAACACCATATATTTT. It translates to CASSLVQSLIPGNTIYF.